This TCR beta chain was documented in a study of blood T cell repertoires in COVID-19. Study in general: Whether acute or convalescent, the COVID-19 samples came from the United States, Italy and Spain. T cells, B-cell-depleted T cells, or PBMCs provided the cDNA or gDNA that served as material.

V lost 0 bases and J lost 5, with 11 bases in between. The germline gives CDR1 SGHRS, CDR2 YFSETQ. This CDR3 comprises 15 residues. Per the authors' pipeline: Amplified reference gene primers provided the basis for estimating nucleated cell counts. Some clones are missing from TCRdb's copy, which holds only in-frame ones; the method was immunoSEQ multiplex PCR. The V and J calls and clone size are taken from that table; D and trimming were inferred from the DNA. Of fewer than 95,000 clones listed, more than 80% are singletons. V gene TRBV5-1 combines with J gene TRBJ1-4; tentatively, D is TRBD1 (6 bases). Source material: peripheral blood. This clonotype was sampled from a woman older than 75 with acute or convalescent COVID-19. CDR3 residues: CASSLAGQGNEKLFF. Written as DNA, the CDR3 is TGCGCCAGCAGCTTGGCGGGGCAGGGGAATGAAAAACTGTTTTTT.